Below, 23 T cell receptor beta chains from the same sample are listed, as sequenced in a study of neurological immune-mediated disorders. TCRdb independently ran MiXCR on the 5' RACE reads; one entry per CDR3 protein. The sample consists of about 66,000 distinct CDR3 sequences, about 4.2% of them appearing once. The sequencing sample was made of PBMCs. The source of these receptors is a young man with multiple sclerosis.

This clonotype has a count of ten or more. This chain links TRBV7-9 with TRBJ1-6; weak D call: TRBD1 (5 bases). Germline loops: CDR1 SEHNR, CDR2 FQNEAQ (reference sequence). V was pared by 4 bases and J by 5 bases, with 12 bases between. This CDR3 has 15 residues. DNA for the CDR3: TGTGCCAGCAGCTGGGGACGGAAAGATAATTCACCCCTCCACTTT. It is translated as CASSWGRKDNSPLHF.

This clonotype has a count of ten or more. The CDR3 reads CASSSGTSGDTQYF. For the CDR3, the DNA is TGTGCCAGCAGTTCCGGGACTAGTGGAGATACGCAGTATTTT. The V and J genes are TRBV27 and TRBJ2-3; the match to TRBD2 covers 8 bases. V lost 4 bases and J lost 5; bases outside the gene matches: 5. The CDR3 contains 14 residues. CDR1 MNHEY and CDR2 SMNVEV come from the germline V gene (reference sequence).

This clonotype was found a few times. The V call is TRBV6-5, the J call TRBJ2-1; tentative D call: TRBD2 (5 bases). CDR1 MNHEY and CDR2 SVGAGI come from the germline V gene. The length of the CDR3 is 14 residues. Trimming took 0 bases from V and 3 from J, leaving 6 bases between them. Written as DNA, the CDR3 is TGTGCCAGCAGTTACTCGGGAGACTACAATGAGCAGTTCTTC. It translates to CASSYSGDYNEQFF.

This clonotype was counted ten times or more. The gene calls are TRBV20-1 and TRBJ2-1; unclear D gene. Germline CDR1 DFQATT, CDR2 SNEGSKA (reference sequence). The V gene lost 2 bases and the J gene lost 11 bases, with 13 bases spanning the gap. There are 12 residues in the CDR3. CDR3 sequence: CSARRVSSKQFF. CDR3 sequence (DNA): TGCAGTGCTAGAAGGGTTAGCAGTAAGCAGTTCTTC.

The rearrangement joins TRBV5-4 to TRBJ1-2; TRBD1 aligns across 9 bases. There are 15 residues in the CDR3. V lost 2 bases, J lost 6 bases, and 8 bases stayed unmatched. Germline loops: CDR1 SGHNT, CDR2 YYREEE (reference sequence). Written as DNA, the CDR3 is TGTGCCAGCAGCTTTGGGACAGGGAGGTCCAATGGCTACACCTTC. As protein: CASSFGTGRSNGYTF.

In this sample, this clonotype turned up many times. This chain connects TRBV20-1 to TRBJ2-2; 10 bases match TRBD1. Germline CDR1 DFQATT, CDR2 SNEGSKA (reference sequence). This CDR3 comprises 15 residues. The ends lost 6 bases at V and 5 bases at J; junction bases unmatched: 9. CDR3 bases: TGCAGTGCGCCCGGGACAGGGGTCGGGACCGGGGAGCTGTTTTTT. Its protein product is CSAPGTGVGTGELFF.

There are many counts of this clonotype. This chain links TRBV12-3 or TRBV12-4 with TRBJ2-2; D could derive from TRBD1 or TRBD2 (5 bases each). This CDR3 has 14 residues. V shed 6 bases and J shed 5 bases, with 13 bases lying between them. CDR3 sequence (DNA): TGTGCCAGCAGCCCCGGGACCGAGACCGGGGAGCTGTTTTTT. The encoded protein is CASSPGTETGELFF.

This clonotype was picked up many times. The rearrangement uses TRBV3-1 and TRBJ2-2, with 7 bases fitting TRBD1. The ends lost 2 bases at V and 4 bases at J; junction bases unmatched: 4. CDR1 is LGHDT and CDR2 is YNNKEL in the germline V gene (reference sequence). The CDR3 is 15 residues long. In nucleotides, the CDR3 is TGTGCCAGCAGCCAAAAGACAGGGCGCACCGGGGAGCTGTTTTTT. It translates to CASSQKTGRTGELFF.

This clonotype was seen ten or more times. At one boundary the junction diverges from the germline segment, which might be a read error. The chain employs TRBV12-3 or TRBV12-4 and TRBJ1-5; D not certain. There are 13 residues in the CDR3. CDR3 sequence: CASSLLRNQPQNF. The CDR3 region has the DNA TGTGCCAGCAGTTTATTGAGGAATCAGCCCCAGAATTTT.

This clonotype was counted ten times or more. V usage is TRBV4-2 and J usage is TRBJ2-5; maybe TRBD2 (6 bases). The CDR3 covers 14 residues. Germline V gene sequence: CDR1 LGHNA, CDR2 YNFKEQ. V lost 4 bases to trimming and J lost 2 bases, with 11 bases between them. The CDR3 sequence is CASSPYGGQETQYF. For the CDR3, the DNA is TGTGCCAGCAGCCCCTACGGGGGACAAGAGACCCAGTACTTC.

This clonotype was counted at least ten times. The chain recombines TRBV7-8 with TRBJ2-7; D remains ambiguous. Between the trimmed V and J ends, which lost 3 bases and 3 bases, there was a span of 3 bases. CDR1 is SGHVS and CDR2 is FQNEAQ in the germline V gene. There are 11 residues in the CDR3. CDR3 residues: CASSLDYEQYF. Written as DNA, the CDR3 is TGTGCCAGCAGCTTGGACTACGAGCAGTACTTC.

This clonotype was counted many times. The CDR3 DNA reads TGTGCCAGCAGTGTGTTAACAGGGGGCCGGGAGACCCAGTACTTC. Translation gives CASSVLTGGRETQYF. V gene TRBV6-1 combines with J gene TRBJ2-5, with TRBD1 matching 9 bases. V lost 4 bases to trimming and J lost 5 bases; unmatched junction nucleotides: 8. The CDR3 is 15 amino acids. In germline, CDR1 is MNHNS, CDR2 SASEGT.

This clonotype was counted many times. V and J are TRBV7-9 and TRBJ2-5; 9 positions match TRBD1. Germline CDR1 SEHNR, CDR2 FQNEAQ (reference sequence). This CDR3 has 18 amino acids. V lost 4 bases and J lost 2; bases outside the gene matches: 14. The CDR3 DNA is TGTGCCAGCAGCTCACCCCCCTGGGGGACAGGGCTTCAAGAGACCCAGTACTTC. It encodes CASSSPPWGTGLQETQYF. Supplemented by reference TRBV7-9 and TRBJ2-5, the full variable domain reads DTGVSQNPRHKITKRGQNVTFRCDPISEHNRLYWYRQTLGQGPEFLTYFQNEAQLEKSRLLSDRFSAERPKGSFSTLEIQRTEQGDSAMYLCASSSPPWGTGLQETQYFGPGTRLLVL.

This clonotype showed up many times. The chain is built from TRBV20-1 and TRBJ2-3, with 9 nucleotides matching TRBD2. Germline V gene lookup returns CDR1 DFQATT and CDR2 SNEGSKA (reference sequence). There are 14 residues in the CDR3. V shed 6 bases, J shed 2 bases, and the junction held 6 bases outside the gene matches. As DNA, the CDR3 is TGCAGTGCGCCGCTAGCGGGGTACACAGATACGCAGTATTTT. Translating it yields CSAPLAGYTDTQYF.

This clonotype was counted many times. The CDR3 DNA is TGCAGTGCTAGTGTGTCCAGGGGAGAATGGTATCTCCAAGAGACCCAGTACTTC. It codes for CSASVSRGEWYLQETQYF. The chain carries TRBV20-1 and TRBJ2-5; maybe TRBD1 (6 bases). Germline CDR1 reads DFQATT; CDR2 reads SNEGSKA (reference sequence). The CDR3 is 18 amino acids. Trimming cost V 3 bases and J 1 base, with 24 bases left between them.

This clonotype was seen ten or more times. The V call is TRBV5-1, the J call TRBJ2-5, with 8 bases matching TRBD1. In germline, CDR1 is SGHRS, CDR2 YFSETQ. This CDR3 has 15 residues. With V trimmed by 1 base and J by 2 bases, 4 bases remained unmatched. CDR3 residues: CASSLSTGVQETQYF. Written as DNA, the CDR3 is TGCGCCAGCAGCTTGTCGACAGGGGTTCAAGAGACCCAGTACTTC.

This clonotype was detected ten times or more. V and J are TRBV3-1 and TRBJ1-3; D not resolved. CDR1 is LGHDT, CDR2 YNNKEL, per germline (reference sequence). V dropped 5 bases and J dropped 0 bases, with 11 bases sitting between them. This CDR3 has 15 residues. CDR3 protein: CASSAGRYSGNTIYF. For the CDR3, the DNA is TGTGCCAGCAGCGCTGGTCGGTACTCTGGAAACACCATATATTTT.

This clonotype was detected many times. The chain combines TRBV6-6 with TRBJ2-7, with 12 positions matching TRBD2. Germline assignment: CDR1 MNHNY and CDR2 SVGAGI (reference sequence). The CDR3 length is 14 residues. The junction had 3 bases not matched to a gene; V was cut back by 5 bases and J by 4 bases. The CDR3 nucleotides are TGTGCCAGCAGTCCCGGACTAGCGGGGTACGAGCAGTACTTC. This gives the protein CASSPGLAGYEQYF.

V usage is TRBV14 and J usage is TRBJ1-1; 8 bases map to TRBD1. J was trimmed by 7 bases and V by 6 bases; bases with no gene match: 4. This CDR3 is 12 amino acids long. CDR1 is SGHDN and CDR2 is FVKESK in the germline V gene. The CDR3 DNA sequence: TGTGCCAGCAGTCGACAGGGGAATGAAGCTTTCTTT. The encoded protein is CASSRQGNEAFF.

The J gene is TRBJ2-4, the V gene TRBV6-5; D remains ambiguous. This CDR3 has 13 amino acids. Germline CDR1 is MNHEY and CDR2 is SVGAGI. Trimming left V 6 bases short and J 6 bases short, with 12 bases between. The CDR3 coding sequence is TGTGCCAGCAGGCTTGAAAGGGTAAACATTCAGTACTTC. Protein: CASRLERVNIQYF.

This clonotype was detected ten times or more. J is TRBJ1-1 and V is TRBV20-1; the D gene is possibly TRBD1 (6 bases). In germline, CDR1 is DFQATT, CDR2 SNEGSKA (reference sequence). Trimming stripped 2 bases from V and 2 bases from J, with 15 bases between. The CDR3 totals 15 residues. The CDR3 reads CSARPPGHPNTEAFF. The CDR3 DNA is TGCAGTGCTAGACCTCCGGGACATCCAAACACTGAAGCTTTCTTT.

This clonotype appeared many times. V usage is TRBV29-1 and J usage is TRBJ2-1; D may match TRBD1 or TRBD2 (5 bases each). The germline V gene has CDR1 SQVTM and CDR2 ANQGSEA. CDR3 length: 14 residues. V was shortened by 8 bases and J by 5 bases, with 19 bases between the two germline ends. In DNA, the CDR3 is TGCAGCATGAAAAGGCAGGGACGGAACAATGAGCAGTTCTTC. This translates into CSMKRQGRNNEQFF.

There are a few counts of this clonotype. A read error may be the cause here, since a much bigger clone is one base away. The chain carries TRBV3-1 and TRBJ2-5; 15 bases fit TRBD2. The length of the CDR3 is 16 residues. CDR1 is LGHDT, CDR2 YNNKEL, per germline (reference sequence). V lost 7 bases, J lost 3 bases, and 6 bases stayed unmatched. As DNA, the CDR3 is TGTGCCAGCACCGGACTAGCGGGGGGGACTAAAGAGACCCAGTACTTC. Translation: CASTGLAGGTKETQYF.